This T cell receptor beta chain was sequenced for a study of tumor-infiltrating lymphocytes in localized non-small cell lung cancer. Study results and limitations: Available tissue quantity limited TCR sequencing to a patient subset. IM1 and IM2 tumors showed no difference in T-cell fraction.

Assay used: immunoSEQ multiplex PCR; TCRdb lists only in-frame clones, some missing. The sample yields about 12,000 clones, 70% to 90% seen once. Concerning this clone itself: The antigen remains undetermined.

CDR3 size: 15 residues. With 4 bases removed from V and 3 bases from J, the gap between germline ends came to 14 bases. CDR1 and CDR2 from the germline V gene are SGHKS and YYEKEE (reference sequence). The chain has TRBV5-5 and TRBJ1-5, with a possible D match to TRBD1 (6 bases). The source material was uninvolved lung tissue not adjacent to the tumor. The receptor comes from a human donor with non-small cell lung cancer. CDR3 region: CASSPNRVYNQPQHF. DNA of the CDR3: TGTGCCAGCAGCCCGAACAGGGTTTACAATCAGCCCCAGCATTTT.